The 8 T cell receptor beta chains reported below all come from one sample, sequenced in a study of OX40 agonist ivuxolimab in advanced cancers. Here immunoSEQ multiplex PCR was the method, and the copy in TCRdb shows in-frame clones only, minus some. This sample has 35,000 to 40,000 clones, with about 80% found just once. Source: CD4+ or CD8+ T cells sorted from blood, taken in a trial of the OX40 agonist ivuxolimab. These receptors all stem from an adult with an advanced solid tumor such as melanoma, head and neck, liver or kidney cancer.

CDR3 region: CASSQDAEAGGGDTQYF. CDR3 nucleotides: TGCGCCAGCAGCCAAGATGCGGAAGCGGGAGGGGGAGATACGCAGTATTTT. This chain joins TRBV4-3 and TRBJ2-3; 10 bases are a match to TRBD2. The length of the CDR3 is 17 residues. Germline V lookup: CDR1 LGHNA, CDR2 YSLEER. Trimming at V came to 0 bases and at J to 5 bases, leaving 8 bases not matched to a gene.

V is TRBV14 and J is TRBJ2-3; TRBD1 or TRBD2 may be the D gene (5 bases each). Per the germline V gene, CDR1 is SGHDN and CDR2 is FVKESK. Trimming cost V 1 base and J 4 bases, with 9 bases left between them. The CDR3 loop spans 14 amino acids. Written as DNA, the CDR3 is TGTGCCAGCAGCCAAGGGGGGAGCGCAGATACGCAGTATTTT. It specifies CASSQGGSADTQYF.

This clone showed up just once. This chain links TRBV5-7 with TRBJ2-6, with D unclear. TRBV5-7 is identified as an open reading frame with a role that is uncertain. CDR3 size: 17 residues. The ends were cut back, 6 bases at V and 16 bases at J, with 32 bases in the middle. The CDR3 nucleotides are TGTGCCAGCAACCACGGTCTGCGTACAAAGTCGGGCCAACGTCTGACTTTC. It yields the protein CASNHGLRTKSGQRLTF.

The J gene is TRBJ2-1, the V gene TRBV19; D ambiguous. The length of the CDR3 is 15 residues. CDR1 LNHDA and CDR2 SQIVND come from the germline V gene (reference sequence). V was clipped by 5 bases and J by 5 bases, with 16 bases between them. The CDR3 protein is CASSHIGLGNNEQFF. The CDR3 nucleotides read TGTGCCAGTAGTCACATAGGGCTGGGGAACAATGAGCAGTTCTTC.

This chain uses TRBV5-6 with TRBJ2-1; 11 nucleotides agree with TRBD2. CDR1 is SGHDT, CDR2 YYEEEE, per germline. CDR3 length: 17 amino acids. Losses at the gene ends were 4 bases for V and 4 bases for J; bases not matched to a gene: 10. This chain's CDR3 is CASSPGTGLAEYNEQFF. Written as DNA, the CDR3 is TGTGCCAGCAGCCCGGGGACGGGACTAGCGGAGTACAATGAGCAGTTCTTC. Combining the CDR3 with reference TRBV5-6 and TRBJ2-1 gives the whole variable domain DAGVTQSPTHLIKTRGQQVTLRCSPKSGHDTVSWYQQALGQGPQFIFQYYEEEERQRGNFPDRFSGHQFPNYSSELNVNALLLGDSALYLCASSPGTGLAEYNEQFFGPGTRLTVL.

The CDR3 coding sequence is TGTGCCAGTAGTCCAGAGGGTGTATCGGATGAGCAGTTCTTC. It is translated as CASSPEGVSDEQFF. V gene TRBV19 combines with J gene TRBJ2-1; tentative D call: TRBD2 (5 bases). In germline, CDR1 is LNHDA, CDR2 SQIVND (reference sequence). The CDR3 covers 14 residues. V was cut by 5 bases and J by 8 bases, with 16 bases left in between.

This clone has a handful of counts. V is TRBV6-5 and J is TRBJ1-2, with a tentative D call TRBD1 (6 bases). The CDR3 has 14 residues. CDR1 and CDR2 (germline): MNHEY, SVGAGI. V lost 0 bases, J lost 8 bases, and 13 bases lay in between. CDR3 DNA: TGTGCCAGCAGTTACTCAGGGGGGTCGTGGGGCTACACCTTC. As protein: CASSYSGGSWGYTF.

The chain recombines TRBV30 with TRBJ2-7; D perhaps matches TRBD2 (5 bases). The V gene lost 1 base and the J gene lost 7 bases, with 8 bases spanning the gap. The V gene's germline CDR1 is GTSNPN and CDR2 SVGIG (reference sequence). The CDR3 contains 11 residues. The CDR3 reads CAWSASGEQYF. The CDR3 nucleotides read TGTGCCTGGAGTGCGAGCGGAGAGCAGTACTTC.